The next 30 T cell receptor beta chains were all read from a single sample in a study of T cell repertoires in cytomegalovirus infection. TCRdb called the reads again in MiXCR, with one record for every CDR3 protein. This table has approximately 71,000 distinct CDR3 sequences, under 4.5% appearing once. The sample was PBMCs. Receptors originate from a human donor in good health (CMV status not recorded). Some clones in this sample may be carry-over from other donors' samples.

This clonotype was counted many times. The gene calls are TRBV7-2 and TRBJ1-5; the D is unclear. CDR1 SGHTA and CDR2 FQGNSA come from the germline V gene. CDR3 length: 14 amino acids. V was pared by 5 bases and J by 4 bases, with 12 bases between. CDR3 loop: CASSTDGVNQPQHF. CDR3 bases: TGTGCCAGCAGCACCGACGGGGTGAATCAGCCCCAGCATTTT.

At least ten counts were recorded for this clonotype. The chain joins TRBV7-8 to TRBJ1-6; weak D call: TRBD1 (6 bases). Trimming removed 3 bases from V and 8 bases from J, with 11 bases in between. The germline V gene encodes CDR1 SGHVS and CDR2 FQNEAQ. The CDR3 is 14 residues long. The CDR3 coding sequence is TGTGCCAGCAGCTTTGGCCCAGGGGATTCACCCCTCCACTTT. Translated, it gives CASSFGPGDSPLHF.

This clonotype was observed a handful of times. The chain is built from TRBV11-3 and TRBJ1-1, with a weak D call TRBD1 (6 bases). Germline assignment: CDR1 SGHNT and CDR2 YENEEA. The CDR3 loop spans 14 amino acids. V lost 1 base to trimming and J lost 9 bases, with 15 bases between them. The CDR3 region has the DNA TGTGCCAGCAGCTTAGTCCTGACAGGCGGGCAAGCTTTCTTT. Translating gives CASSLVLTGGQAFF.

This clonotype was observed at least ten times. The chain combines TRBV19 with TRBJ1-3; D is uncertain. This CDR3 has 17 amino acids. Trimming removed 3 bases at V and 1 base at J, with 16 bases between. Germline V gene data show CDR1 as LNHDA and CDR2 as SQIVND (reference sequence). CDR3 sequence: CASSIGPSVYSGNTIYF. CDR3 DNA sequence: TGTGCCAGTAGTATCGGCCCATCGGTGTATTCTGGAAACACCATATATTTT.

This clonotype was picked up many times. The chain uses TRBV12-3 or TRBV12-4 and TRBJ2-7; tentative D call: TRBD2 (5 bases). This CDR3 contains 14 residues. The ends were cut back, 4 bases at V and 2 bases at J, with 12 bases in the middle. The DNA for the CDR3 is TGTGCCAGCAGTTACCGGGGTGTAGCCTACGAGCAGTACTTC. Its translation: CASSYRGVAYEQYF.

This clonotype was detected many times. The chain couples TRBV7-8 to TRBJ2-7; 8 nucleotides agree with TRBD1. V lost 1 base and J lost 0; bases outside the gene matches: 5. This CDR3 is 16 amino acids long. Germline CDR1 SGHVS, CDR2 FQNEAQ. The CDR3 nucleotides read TGTGCCAGCAGCTTAGGGCGGACAGGGATCTCCTACGAGCAGTACTTC. It codes for CASSLGRTGISYEQYF.

This clonotype has at least ten counts. The V and J genes are TRBV7-8 and TRBJ1-5; 11 positions agree with TRBD1. The CDR3 loop spans 19 amino acids. V was pared by 2 bases and J by 2 bases, with 11 bases of the junction left unmatched. CDR1 is SGHVS, CDR2 FQNEAQ, per germline. The CDR3 DNA reads as TGTGCCAGCAGCTTAATGAAGGGGGGACAGGGGGGAGGCAATCAGCCCCAGCATTTT. It is translated as CASSLMKGGQGGGNQPQHF. Full variable domain (rest looked up from reference TRBV7-8 and TRBJ1-5): GAGVSQSPRYKVAKRGQDVALRCDPISGHVSLFWYQQALGQGPEFLTYFQNEAQLDKSGLPSDRFFAERPEGSVSTLKIQRTQQEDSAVYLCASSLMKGGQGGGNQPQHFGDGTRLSIL.

This clonotype was observed many times. The chain links TRBV12-3 or TRBV12-4 to TRBJ1-6; the D gene is possibly TRBD1 (5 bases). V lost 1 base to trimming and J lost 7 bases, with 8 bases between them. The CDR3 extends over 14 amino acids. This chain's CDR3 is CASSLVAGNSPLHF. The CDR3 coding sequence is TGTGCCAGCAGTTTAGTGGCAGGGAATTCACCCCTCCACTTT.

This clonotype came up many times. The chain has TRBV7-2 and TRBJ2-1; 10 bases are shared with TRBD2. V gave up 1 base and J gave up 4 bases; unmatched junction bases: 1. Germline assignment: CDR1 SGHTA and CDR2 FQGNSA. The CDR3 loop spans 15 amino acids. CDR3 region: CASSLGTSGYNEQFF. The CDR3 DNA reads TGTGCCAGCAGCTTAGGGACTAGCGGTTACAATGAGCAGTTCTTC.

This clonotype was recorded many times. The chain combines TRBV28 with TRBJ1-4; weak D call: TRBD1 (5 bases). The ends were cut back, 5 bases at V and 2 bases at J, with 18 bases in the middle. The CDR3 has 17 amino acids. The germline V gene has CDR1 MDHEN and CDR2 SYDVKM. DNA of the CDR3: TGTGCCAGCAGTGATCAGGGTTTCGAGGGGACTAATGAAAAACTGTTTTTT. Translation gives CASSDQGFEGTNEKLFF.

This clonotype was picked up many times. The V and J genes are TRBV20-1 and TRBJ1-2; D perhaps matches TRBD1 (5 bases). Germline assignment: CDR1 DFQATT and CDR2 SNEGSKA (reference sequence). The V and J ends lost 3 bases and 8 bases respectively, with 13 bases between them. There are 12 residues in the CDR3. The CDR3: CSASDGGKGYTF. Here the CDR3 DNA reads TGCAGTGCTAGTGACGGGGGGAAGGGCTACACCTTC.

The table lists this clonotype with many counts. The rearrangement links TRBV6-5 to TRBJ1-1; 7 bases match TRBD1. Germline V gene lookup returns CDR1 MNHEY and CDR2 SVGAGI. V shed 5 bases and J 3 bases; nucleotides not matched to a gene: 6. This CDR3 has 14 residues. CDR3 coding DNA: TGTGCCAGCAGTAAGAGACAGGGCGACACTGAAGCTTTCTTT. As protein: CASSKRQGDTEAFF.

This clonotype has at least ten counts. The chain combines TRBV7-4 with TRBJ2-5; 7 bases are shared with TRBD2. Germline assignment: CDR1 SGHVT and CDR2 SQSDAQ. V lost 5 bases to trimming and J lost 4 bases; unmatched junction nucleotides: 7. The CDR3 has 14 residues. The CDR3 loop reads CASSEEGGRETQYF. The DNA of the CDR3 is TGTGCCAGCAGCGAAGAGGGAGGGAGAGAGACCCAGTACTTC.

In its sample, this clonotype was seen many times. The rearrangement uses TRBV6-1 and TRBJ2-1, with 8 bases matching TRBD2. The CDR3 has 14 amino acids. V gave up 5 bases and J gave up 4 bases; unmatched junction bases: 4. Germline V gene lookup returns CDR1 MNHNS and CDR2 SASEGT. In nucleotides, the CDR3 is TGTGCCAGCAGTTATAGCGGGATATACAATGAGCAGTTCTTC. Protein product: CASSYSGIYNEQFF.

About this clonotype itself: This may come from a read error, since a much larger clone is one base off. The CDR3 region has the DNA TGTGCTAGTGGTTTGGACGGGGGGCCTAACTATGGCTCCACCTTC. It is translated as CASGLDGGPNYGSTF. V is TRBV12-5 and J is TRBJ1-2, with a possible D match to TRBD1 (6 bases). From germline, CDR1 is LGHNT and CDR2 FRNRAP. This CDR3 is built from 15 residues.

This clonotype was observed many times. The rearrangement joins TRBV6-1 to TRBJ2-6; D possibly corresponds to TRBD1 (5 bases). This CDR3 contains 13 residues. V was clipped by 7 bases and J by 2 bases, with 6 bases between them. Germline lookup yields CDR1 MNHNS and CDR2 SASEGT. The chain's CDR3 is CASIRAGANVLTF. DNA of the CDR3: TGTGCCAGCATCAGGGCTGGGGCCAACGTCCTGACTTTC.

The table lists this clonotype with many counts. V and J are TRBV11-2 and TRBJ2-7; the D is unclear. Germline loops: CDR1 SGHAT, CDR2 FQNNGV. The CDR3 length is 16 residues. Trimming took 5 bases from V and 0 from J, leaving 17 bases between them. As DNA, the CDR3 is TGTGCCAGCAGCCCGGAGACCAGCACCAGCTCCTACGAGCAGTACTTC. This translates into CASSPETSTSSYEQYF.

This clonotype appeared many times. This chain uses TRBV7-2 with TRBJ1-5, with 7 bases lining up with TRBD1. The CDR3 extends over 13 amino acids. Germline CDR1 reads SGHTA; CDR2 reads FQGNSA. J was trimmed by 6 bases and V by 5 bases; bases with no gene match: 4. DNA for the CDR3: TGTGCCAGCAGCCCTGACAGGGCTCAGCCCCAGCATTTT. It specifies CASSPDRAQPQHF.

The sample holds many counts of this clonotype. J is TRBJ1-2 and V is TRBV6-2 or TRBV6-3; D call uncertain. The CDR3 consists of 14 residues. From germline, CDR1 is MNHEY and CDR2 SVGEGT. Trimming pared 4 bases from V and 4 bases from J, leaving 13 bases between. CDR3 protein: CASSSPGSSYGYTF. The DNA for the CDR3 is TGTGCCAGCAGTTCCCCTGGTTCCTCCTATGGCTACACCTTC.

This clonotype was found many times. This rearrangement joins TRBV12-3 or TRBV12-4 to TRBJ1-6, with D perhaps TRBD1 (6 bases). This CDR3 contains 14 residues. V lost 5 bases and J lost 6, with 11 bases in between. Written as DNA, the CDR3 is TGTGCCAGCAGTCTCGGACAGATTAATTCACCCCTCCACTTT. Translation gives CASSLGQINSPLHF.

There are many counts of this clonotype. This chain links TRBV7-2 with TRBJ2-7; TRBD1 agrees at 10 bases. J lost 6 bases, V lost 5 bases, and 13 bases had no gene match. The CDR3 has 16 residues. The germline V gene has CDR1 SGHTA and CDR2 FQGNSA. The CDR3 DNA reads TGTGCCAGCAGCCACGGGGACAGGGGCTCTCATAGCGAGCAGTACTTC. Translated: CASSHGDRGSHSEQYF.

This clonotype was counted at least ten times. The chain carries TRBV7-2 and TRBJ1-3; D gene ambiguous. This CDR3 is 15 amino acids long. Germline V gene sequence: CDR1 SGHTA, CDR2 FQGNSA. Trimming cost V 3 bases and J 4 bases, with 13 bases left between them. In DNA form, the CDR3 reads TGTGCCAGCAGCTTGTCGATCTCGGTGGGAAACACCATATATTTT. It codes for CASSLSISVGNTIYF.

The table lists this clonotype with many counts. The chain recombines TRBV30 with TRBJ2-7; 8 bases match TRBD1. The CDR3 is 11 amino acids. Trimming removed 5 bases from V and 4 bases from J; junction bases left unmatched: 1. The germline CDR1 and CDR2 sequences are GTSNPN and SVGIG (reference sequence). This CDR3 is CAWDRGYEQYF. The CDR3 bases are TGTGCCTGGGACAGGGGATACGAGCAGTACTTC.

This clonotype was observed at least ten times. This chain joins TRBV6-2 or TRBV6-3 and TRBJ2-5; D not certain. There are 14 residues in the CDR3. Germline V CDR1 and CDR2: MNHEY, SVGEGT. Trimming stripped 2 bases from V and 7 bases from J, with 14 bases between. The CDR3 spells CASSYSDPPGTQYF. CDR3 coding DNA: TGTGCCAGCAGTTACAGCGACCCCCCGGGGACCCAGTACTTC.

This clonotype was observed at least ten times. The chain couples TRBV6-1 to TRBJ2-6; D possibly corresponds to TRBD1 (5 bases). The length of the CDR3 is 18 residues. Trimming stripped 4 bases from V and 0 bases from J, with 16 bases between. The germline V gene has CDR1 MNHNS and CDR2 SASEGT. In DNA form, the CDR3 reads TGTGCCAGCAGTGGGTGGGGCAGTGGGGCCTCTGGGGCCAACGTCCTGACTTTC. Its translation: CASSGWGSGASGANVLTF.

The sample holds many counts of this clonotype. The chain recombines TRBV7-8 with TRBJ2-1; 7 bases agree with TRBD1. Germline V CDR1 and CDR2: SGHVS, FQNEAQ. The CDR3 consists of 16 residues. Trimming cost V 2 bases and J 6 bases; bases outside gene matches: 10. CDR3 nucleotides: TGTGCCAGCAGCTTACGCCGACAGGGTGGGCGCAATGAGCAGTTCTTC. Its translation: CASSLRRQGGRNEQFF. The full variable domain, its missing parts supplied by reference TRBV7-8 and TRBJ2-1, is GAGVSQSPRYKVAKRGQDVALRCDPISGHVSLFWYQQALGQGPEFLTYFQNEAQLDKSGLPSDRFFAERPEGSVSTLKIQRTQQEDSAVYLCASSLRRQGGRNEQFFGPGTRLTVL.

Many counts were recorded for this clonotype. The chain has TRBV28 and TRBJ1-2, with D hard to call. V was shortened by 4 bases and J by 4 bases, with 19 bases between the two germline ends. This CDR3 spans 16 amino acids. The V gene's germline CDR1 is MDHEN and CDR2 SYDVKM. The CDR3 region is CASSSTLQRKFYGYTF. As DNA, the CDR3 is TGTGCCAGCAGTTCCACCCTTCAACGAAAATTCTATGGCTACACCTTC.

This clonotype was found many times. This chain connects TRBV7-8 to TRBJ2-2, with D possibly matching TRBD2 (6 bases). Germline V CDR1 and CDR2: SGHVS, FQNEAQ. The CDR3 is 17 residues long. V was clipped by 3 bases and J by 2 bases, with 16 bases between them. The CDR3 is CASSFWIVGGNTGELFF. The CDR3 DNA reads as TGTGCCAGCAGCTTCTGGATAGTCGGGGGAAACACCGGGGAGCTGTTTTTT. The complete variable domain, with remaining parts taken from reference TRBV7-8 and TRBJ2-2, reads GAGVSQSPRYKVAKRGQDVALRCDPISGHVSLFWYQQALGQGPEFLTYFQNEAQLDKSGLPSDRFFAERPEGSVSTLKIQRTQQEDSAVYLCASSFWIVGGNTGELFFGEGSRLTVL.

This clonotype showed up many times. The chain combines TRBV7-2 with TRBJ1-2; 9 bases agree with TRBD1. Trimming removed 9 bases from V and 1 base from J; junction bases left unmatched: 6. The germline V gene has CDR1 SGHTA and CDR2 FQGNSA. The CDR3 has 14 residues. CDR3 loop: CASHPGQGNYGYTF. DNA for the CDR3: TGTGCCAGTCACCCGGGACAGGGTAACTATGGCTACACCTTC.

V gene TRBV7-9 combines with J gene TRBJ1-1; D remains ambiguous. Germline lookup yields CDR1 SEHNR and CDR2 FQNEAQ (reference sequence). V was cut by 3 bases and J by 6 bases, with 11 bases left in between. This CDR3 is 13 amino acids long. The CDR3 region has the DNA TGTGCCAGCAGCTTTCAACCCCTTCCTGAAGCTTTCTTT. It encodes CASSFQPLPEAFF.